A selection of T cell receptor beta chains follows, all from one sample in a study of blood T cells in healthy people across ages. TCRdb processed the 5' RACE reads anew with MiXCR; each CDR3 protein has one entry. The sample shows under 2 million distinct CDR3 sequences, about 35% of them seen only once. Sequenced material: blood. Source of these receptors: a woman aged 30 to 39 in good health. Each CDR3 is given with its conserved first and last residue. A D gene is named only where the DNA matches it firmly. Part of the rows lack a size; the others show once, few, many or a class for expanded clones.

V gene,clone size,D gene,J gene,CDR3 DNA,CDR3 protein
TRBV29-1,NA,TRBD2,TRBJ2-3,TGCGGCGTTGAGGGTCGACTAGCAAGGGGACTCCTTAGCACAGATACGCAGTATTTT,CGVEGRLARGLLSTDTQYF
TRBV28,NA,TRBD2,TRBJ2-7,TGTGCCAGCAGGGGGGGGACTAGCGGGAGCCACGAGCAGTACTTC,CASRGGTSGSHEQYF
TRBV6-2/TRBV6-3,NA,TRBD2,TRBJ2-3,TGTGCCAGCAGTAATAGCGGGGCGGCCATTGATACGCAGTATTTT,CASSNSGAAIDTQYF
TRBV27,NA,TRBD2,TRBJ2-5,TGTGCCAGCATTAAGCTACTAGCGGGGGGGAACACCAAGACCCAGTACTTC,CASIKLLAGGNTKTQYF
TRBV3-1,NA,NA,TRBJ2-7,TGTGCCAGCAGCCAAGATACCGGGGGGCCCTACGAGCAGTACTTC,CASSQDTGGPYEQYF
TRBV20-1,NA,TRBD2,TRBJ2-7,TGCAGTGCTAGAGATAAACTAGCGGAATGGGACGGGGGGGAGCAGTACTTC,CSARDKLAEWDGGEQYF
TRBV4-1,NA,NA,TRBJ2-5,TGCGCCAGCAGCCAGATAGGGGGACAAGGGACCCAGTACTTC,CASSQIGGQGTQYF
TRBV9,NA,NA,TRBJ2-5,TGTGCCAGCAGCGTAGCGGGCAGCCCGTTGAGGCAAGAGACCCAGTACTTC,CASSVAGSPLRQETQYF
TRBV20-1,many,NA,TRBJ2-7,TGCAGTGCTAGAGATTTGGGATACGAGCAGTACTTC,CSARDLGYEQYF
TRBV6-1,once,NA,TRBJ2-2,TGTGCCAGCAGCCCCCGACAGGCAGGGTCCGGGGAGCTGTTTTTT,CASSPRQAGSGELFF
TRBV11-2,many,TRBD2,TRBJ2-1,TGTGCCAGCAGCTTAGTGTCTAGCGGGAGCTCCTACAATGAGCAGTTCTTC,CASSLVSSGSSYNEQFF
TRBV9,few,NA,TRBJ2-1,TGTGCCAGCAGCGTAGAGGTGCGTGCAGGCAATGAGCAGTTCTTC,CASSVEVRAGNEQFF
TRBV20-1,many,TRBD2,TRBJ2-2,TGCAGTGCTAGAGAAAAGCGGGATTACACCGGGGAGCTGTTTTTT,CSAREKRDYTGELFF
TRBV20-1,NA,NA,TRBJ2-7,TGCAGTGCTAGAGATCTAGAACACGAGCAGTACTTC,CSARDLEHEQYF
TRBV6-6,few,NA,TRBJ2-7,TGTGCCAGCAGTTACGCGGAGGGGACCCCGCCCTACGAGCAGTACTTC,CASSYAEGTPPYEQYF
TRBV29-1,many,NA,TRBJ1-2,TGCAGCGTTGAAGGCCAGAGGGGAGGTAACTATGGCTACACCTTC,CSVEGQRGGNYGYTF
TRBV3-1,NA,NA,TRBJ2-5,TGTGCCAGCAGCCAGCTCCTTACCGAGCGGGAAGAGACCCAGTACTTC,CASSQLLTEREETQYF
TRBV30,NA,TRBD1,TRBJ1-2,TGTGCCTGGAGTATAGACAGGGGGGGTAACTATGGCTACACCTTC,CAWSIDRGGNYGYTF
TRBV3-1,few,TRBD1,TRBJ1-6,TGTGCCAGCAGCCAAGGGTCAGGGGGTCGTTCACCCCTCCACTTT,CASSQGSGGRSPLHF
TRBV7-2,NA,NA,TRBJ2-7,TGTGCCAGCAGCTTAGGGGGGGTCTTATCTCCGACCTACGAGCAGTACTTC,CASSLGGVLSPTYEQYF
TRBV10-3,few,NA,TRBJ1-6,TGTGCCATCAGTGAGTCGACGACAGAGAATTCACCCCTCCACTTT,CAISESTTENSPLHF
TRBV9,NA,NA,TRBJ1-1,TGTGCCAGCAGCCCGTGGACGGAGGAACTCGAAGCTTTCTTT,CASSPWTEELEAFF
TRBV20-1,NA,NA,TRBJ2-3,TGCAGTGCGAAGGACCGCTGGGAGCAGTATTTT,CSAKDRWEQYF
TRBV12-3/TRBV12-4,NA,NA,TRBJ2-1,TGTGCCAGCAGCGCCCCGGGGCCCCCGCACAATGAGCAGTTCTTC,CASSAPGPPHNEQFF
TRBV12-3/TRBV12-4,few,TRBD1,TRBJ1-1,TGTGCCAGCAACCCGACAGGGTTCACTGAAGCTTTCTTT,CASNPTGFTEAFF
TRBV2,few,NA,TRBJ2-3,TGTGCCAGCACCCTGGGACTTAGGGGGGGAACGCAGTATTTT,CASTLGLRGGTQYF
TRBV9,once,NA,TRBJ1-1,TGTGCCAGCAGCGTAGAGGGAGAGAACACTGAAGCTTTCTTT,CASSVEGENTEAFF
TRBV7-9,many,NA,TRBJ2-5,TGTGCCAGCAGCTTAAGCGAGGGGACCCAGTACTTC,CASSLSEGTQYF
TRBV27,few,NA,TRBJ2-7,TGTGCCAGCATTGCGTGGAGCTCCTACGAGCAGTACTTC,CASIAWSSYEQYF
TRBV20-1,NA,TRBD2,TRBJ2-5,TGCAGTGCTACCAGACCTCAGCTAGCGGGGGGGCAAGAGACCCAGTACTTC,CSATRPQLAGGQETQYF
TRBV5-1,NA,NA,TRBJ1-2,TGCGCCAGCACTGAGGACGGACTTAACTATGGCTACACCTTC,CASTEDGLNYGYTF
TRBV4-2,few,NA,TRBJ2-3,TGTGCCAGCAGCCTCGGGCAGACCCCCCAACCAGATACGCAGTATTTT,CASSLGQTPQPDTQYF
TRBV10-3,NA,NA,TRBJ2-1,TGTGCCAGCAGACCCCCCCGGGACTCTACAAATGAGCAGTTCTTC,CASRPPRDSTNEQFF
TRBV13,few,NA,TRBJ1-5,TGTGCCAGCAGCTTAGCACCTCAGGGGCAGCCCCAGCATTTT,CASSLAPQGQPQHF
TRBV28,few,TRBD2,TRBJ2-1,TGTGCCAGCAGCGCCGCGGGCGGGAGTGAGCAGTTCTTC,CASSAAGGSEQFF
TRBV27,NA,NA,TRBJ2-7,TGTGCCAGCAGTTGGCAACCGGCGGACACTCCCTACGAGCAGTACTTC,CASSWQPADTPYEQYF
TRBV5-1,NA,TRBD1,TRBJ1-1,TGCACCAGCAGCCTGCCGGGGGGACAGGCGAACACTGAAGCTTTCTTT,CTSSLPGGQANTEAFF
TRBV4-2,few,NA,TRBJ2-7,TGTGCCAGCAGCCAAAAACAGGCTAGCGCGGCCTACGAGCAGTACTTC,CASSQKQASAAYEQYF
TRBV20-1,NA,NA,TRBJ1-5,TGCAGTGCCCTGGACAGCGCCTTAAATCAGCCCCAGCATTTT,CSALDSALNQPQHF
TRBV10-3,NA,NA,TRBJ1-5,TGTGCCATCGCCCGTGGTAGCAATCAGCCCCAGCATTTT,CAIARGSNQPQHF
TRBV6-6,NA,NA,TRBJ1-2,TGTGCCAGCAGCCCCGTACAGGGATCCGGGTATGGCTACACCTTC,CASSPVQGSGYGYTF
TRBV12-3/TRBV12-4,once,NA,TRBJ2-2,TGTGCCAGCAGTTTAGCATCTGGACTGGAGAACACCGAGGAGCTGTTTTTT,CASSLASGLENTEELFF